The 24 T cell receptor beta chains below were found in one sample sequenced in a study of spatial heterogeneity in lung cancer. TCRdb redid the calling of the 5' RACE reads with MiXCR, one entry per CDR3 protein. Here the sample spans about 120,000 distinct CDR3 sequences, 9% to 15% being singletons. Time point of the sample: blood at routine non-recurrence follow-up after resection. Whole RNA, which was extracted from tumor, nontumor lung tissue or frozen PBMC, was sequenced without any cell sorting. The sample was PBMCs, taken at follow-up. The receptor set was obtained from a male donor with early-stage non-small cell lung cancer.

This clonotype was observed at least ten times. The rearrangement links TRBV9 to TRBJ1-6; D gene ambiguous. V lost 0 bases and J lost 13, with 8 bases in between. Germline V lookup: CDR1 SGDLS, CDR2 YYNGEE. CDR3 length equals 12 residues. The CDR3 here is CASSVGTSPLHF. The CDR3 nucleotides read TGTGCCAGCAGCGTAGGGACCTCGCCCCTCCACTTT.

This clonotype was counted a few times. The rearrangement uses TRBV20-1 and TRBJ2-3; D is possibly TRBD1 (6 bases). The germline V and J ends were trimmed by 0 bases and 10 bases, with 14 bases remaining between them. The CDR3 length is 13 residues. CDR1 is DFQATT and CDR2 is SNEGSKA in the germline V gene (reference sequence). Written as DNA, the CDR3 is TGCAGTGCTAGAGAAGTGACAGGACGGGCGCAGTATTTT. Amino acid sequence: CSAREVTGRAQYF.

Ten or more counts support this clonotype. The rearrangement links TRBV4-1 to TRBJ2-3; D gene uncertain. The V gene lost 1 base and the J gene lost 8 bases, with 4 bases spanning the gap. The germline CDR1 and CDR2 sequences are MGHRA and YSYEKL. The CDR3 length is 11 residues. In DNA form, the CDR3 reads TGCGCCAGCAGCCAAGCATCTACGCAGTATTTT. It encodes CASSQASTQYF.

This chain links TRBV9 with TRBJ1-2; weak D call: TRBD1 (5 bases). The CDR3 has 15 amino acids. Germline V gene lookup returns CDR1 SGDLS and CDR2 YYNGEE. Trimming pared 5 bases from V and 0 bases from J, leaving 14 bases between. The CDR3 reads CASSREGTTNYGYTF. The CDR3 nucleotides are TGTGCCAGCAGTAGGGAGGGGACCACTAACTATGGCTACACCTTC.

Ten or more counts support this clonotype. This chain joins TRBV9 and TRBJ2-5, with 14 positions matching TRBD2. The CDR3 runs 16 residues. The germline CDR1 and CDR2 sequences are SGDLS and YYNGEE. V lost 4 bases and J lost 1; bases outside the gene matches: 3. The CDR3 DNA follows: TGTGCCAGCAGCCAAGGGACTAGCGGGGGCCAAGAGACCCAGTACTTC. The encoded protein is CASSQGTSGGQETQYF.

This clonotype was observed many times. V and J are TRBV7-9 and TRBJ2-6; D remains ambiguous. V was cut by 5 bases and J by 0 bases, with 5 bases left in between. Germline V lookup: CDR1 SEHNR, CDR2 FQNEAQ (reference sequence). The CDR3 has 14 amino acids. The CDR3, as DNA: TGTGCCAGCAGCCTGCGCTCTGGGGCCAACGTCCTGACTTTC. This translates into CASSLRSGANVLTF. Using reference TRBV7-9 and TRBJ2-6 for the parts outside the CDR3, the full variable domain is DTGVSQNPRHKITKRGQNVTFRCDPISEHNRLYWYRQTLGQGPEFLTYFQNEAQLEKSRLLSDRFSAERPKGSFSTLEIQRTEQGDSAMYLCASSLRSGANVLTFGAGSRLTVL.

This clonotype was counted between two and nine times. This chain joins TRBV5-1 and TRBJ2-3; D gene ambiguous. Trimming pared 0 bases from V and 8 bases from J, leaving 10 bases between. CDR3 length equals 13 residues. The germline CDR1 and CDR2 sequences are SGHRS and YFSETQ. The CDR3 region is CASSLGRASTQYF. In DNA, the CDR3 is TGCGCCAGCAGCTTGGGCCGAGCTTCTACGCAGTATTTT.

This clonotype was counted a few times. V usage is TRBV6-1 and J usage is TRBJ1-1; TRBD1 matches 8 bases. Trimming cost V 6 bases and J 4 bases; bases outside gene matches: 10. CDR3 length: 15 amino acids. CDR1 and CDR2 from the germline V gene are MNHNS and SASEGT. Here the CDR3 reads CASRRSGGASTEAFF. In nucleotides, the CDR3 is TGTGCCAGCAGGAGGTCAGGGGGCGCCTCCACTGAAGCTTTCTTT.

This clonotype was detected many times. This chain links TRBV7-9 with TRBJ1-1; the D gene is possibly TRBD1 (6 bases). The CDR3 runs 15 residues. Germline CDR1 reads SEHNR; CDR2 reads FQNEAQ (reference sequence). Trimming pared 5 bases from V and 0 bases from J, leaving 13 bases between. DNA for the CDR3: TGTGCCAGCAGCCGGCTAACAGGGATGAACACTGAAGCTTTCTTT. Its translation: CASSRLTGMNTEAFF.

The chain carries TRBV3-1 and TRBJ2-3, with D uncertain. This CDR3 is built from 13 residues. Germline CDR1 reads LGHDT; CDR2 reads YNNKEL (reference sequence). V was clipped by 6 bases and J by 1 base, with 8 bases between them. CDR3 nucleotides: TGTGCCAGCAGATATCTGGGCACAGATACGCAGTATTTT. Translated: CASRYLGTDTQYF.

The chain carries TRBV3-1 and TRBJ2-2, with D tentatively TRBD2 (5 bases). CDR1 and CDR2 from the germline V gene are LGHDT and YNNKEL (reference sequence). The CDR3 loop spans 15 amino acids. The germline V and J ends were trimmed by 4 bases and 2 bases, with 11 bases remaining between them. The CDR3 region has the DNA TGTGCCAGCAGCCTTCGGACTCAAAACACCGGGGAGCTGTTTTTT. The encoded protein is CASSLRTQNTGELFF.

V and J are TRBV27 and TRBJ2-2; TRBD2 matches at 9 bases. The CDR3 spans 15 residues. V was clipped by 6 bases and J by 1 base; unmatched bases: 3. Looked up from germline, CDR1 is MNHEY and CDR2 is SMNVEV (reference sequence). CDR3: CASRLAGQNTGELFF. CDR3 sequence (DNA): TGTGCCAGCAGGCTAGCGGGGCAGAACACCGGGGAGCTGTTTTTT.

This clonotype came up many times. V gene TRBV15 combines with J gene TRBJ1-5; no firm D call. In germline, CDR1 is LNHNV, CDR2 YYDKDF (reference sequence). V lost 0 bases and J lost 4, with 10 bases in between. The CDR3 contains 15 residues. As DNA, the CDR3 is TGTGCCACCAGCAGAGATCGGGCGTATAATCAGCCCCAGCATTTT. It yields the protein CATSRDRAYNQPQHF.

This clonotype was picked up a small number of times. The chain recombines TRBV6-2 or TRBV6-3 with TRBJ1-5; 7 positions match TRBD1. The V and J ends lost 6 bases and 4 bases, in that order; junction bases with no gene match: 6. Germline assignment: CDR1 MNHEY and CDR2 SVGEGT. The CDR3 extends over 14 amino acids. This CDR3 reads CASRLTGYNQPQHF. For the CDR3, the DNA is TGTGCCAGCAGGTTGACAGGGTATAATCAGCCCCAGCATTTT.

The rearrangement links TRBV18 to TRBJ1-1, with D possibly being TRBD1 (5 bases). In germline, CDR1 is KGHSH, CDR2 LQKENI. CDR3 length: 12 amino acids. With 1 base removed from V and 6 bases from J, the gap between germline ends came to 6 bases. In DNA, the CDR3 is TGTGCCAGCTCACCACGGGGGGCTGAAGCTTTCTTT. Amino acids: CASSPRGAEAFF.

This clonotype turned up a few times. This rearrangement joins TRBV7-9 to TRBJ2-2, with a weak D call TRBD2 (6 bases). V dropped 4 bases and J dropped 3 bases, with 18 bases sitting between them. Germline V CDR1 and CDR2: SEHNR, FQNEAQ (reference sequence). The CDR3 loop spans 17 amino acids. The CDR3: CASSSWGGESHTGELFF. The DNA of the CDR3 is TGTGCCAGCAGCTCCTGGGGCGGGGAGTCCCACACCGGGGAGCTGTTTTTT.

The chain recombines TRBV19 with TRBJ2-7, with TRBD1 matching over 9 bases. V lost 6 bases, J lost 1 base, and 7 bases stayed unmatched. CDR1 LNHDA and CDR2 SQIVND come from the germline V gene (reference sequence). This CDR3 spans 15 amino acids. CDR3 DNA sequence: TGTGCCAGTAGGGGACAGGGATCGGGATCCTACGAGCAGTACTTC. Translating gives CASRGQGSGSYEQYF.

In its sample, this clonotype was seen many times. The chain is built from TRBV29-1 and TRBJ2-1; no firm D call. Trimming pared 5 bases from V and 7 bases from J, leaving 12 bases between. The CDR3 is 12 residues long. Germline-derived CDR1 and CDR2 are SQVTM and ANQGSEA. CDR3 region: CSVSLVRNEQFF. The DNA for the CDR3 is TGCAGCGTTAGCCTAGTTAGGAATGAGCAGTTCTTC.

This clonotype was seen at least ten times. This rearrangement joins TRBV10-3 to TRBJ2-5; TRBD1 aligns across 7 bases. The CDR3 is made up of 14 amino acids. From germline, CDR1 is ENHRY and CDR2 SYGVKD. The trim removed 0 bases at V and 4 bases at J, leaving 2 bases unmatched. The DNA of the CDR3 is TGTGCCATCAGTGAGTCGAGGGGGCCAGAGACCCAGTACTTC. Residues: CAISESRGPETQYF.

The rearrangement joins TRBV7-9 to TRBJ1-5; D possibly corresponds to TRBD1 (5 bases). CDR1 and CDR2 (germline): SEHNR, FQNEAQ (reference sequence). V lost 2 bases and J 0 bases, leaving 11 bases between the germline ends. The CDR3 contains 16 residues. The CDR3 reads CASSLSGGFSNQPQHF. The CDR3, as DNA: TGTGCCAGCAGCTTATCGGGGGGTTTTAGCAATCAGCCCCAGCATTTT.

The DNA of the CDR3 is TGTGCCACCAGCAGAGAACTAGCGGGGAGCAATGAGCAGTTCTTC. It specifies CATSRELAGSNEQFF. The chain recombines TRBV15 with TRBJ2-1; TRBD2 matches at 10 bases. The germline CDR1 and CDR2 sequences are LNHNV and YYDKDF (reference sequence). The CDR3 length is 15 residues. V was clipped by 0 bases and J by 6 bases; unmatched bases: 2.

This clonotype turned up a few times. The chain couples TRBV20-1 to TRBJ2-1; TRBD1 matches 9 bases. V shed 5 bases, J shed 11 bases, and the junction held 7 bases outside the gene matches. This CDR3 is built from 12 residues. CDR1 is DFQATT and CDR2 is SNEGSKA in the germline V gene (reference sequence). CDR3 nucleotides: TGCAGTGCTCCGGGACAGGGACCTCAGCAGTTCTTC. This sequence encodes CSAPGQGPQQFF.

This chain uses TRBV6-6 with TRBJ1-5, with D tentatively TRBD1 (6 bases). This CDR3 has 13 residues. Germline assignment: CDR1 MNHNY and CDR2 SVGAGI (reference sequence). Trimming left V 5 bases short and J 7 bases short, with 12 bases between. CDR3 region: CASSPQGGQPQHF. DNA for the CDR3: TGTGCCAGCAGTCCACAGGGCGGCCAGCCCCAGCATTTT.

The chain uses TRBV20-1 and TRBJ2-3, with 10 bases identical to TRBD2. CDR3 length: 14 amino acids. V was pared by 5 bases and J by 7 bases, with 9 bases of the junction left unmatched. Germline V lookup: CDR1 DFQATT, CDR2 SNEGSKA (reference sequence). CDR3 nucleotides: TGCAGTGCTTTTCTGACTAGCGGGCTAAATACGCAGTATTTT. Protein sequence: CSAFLTSGLNTQYF.